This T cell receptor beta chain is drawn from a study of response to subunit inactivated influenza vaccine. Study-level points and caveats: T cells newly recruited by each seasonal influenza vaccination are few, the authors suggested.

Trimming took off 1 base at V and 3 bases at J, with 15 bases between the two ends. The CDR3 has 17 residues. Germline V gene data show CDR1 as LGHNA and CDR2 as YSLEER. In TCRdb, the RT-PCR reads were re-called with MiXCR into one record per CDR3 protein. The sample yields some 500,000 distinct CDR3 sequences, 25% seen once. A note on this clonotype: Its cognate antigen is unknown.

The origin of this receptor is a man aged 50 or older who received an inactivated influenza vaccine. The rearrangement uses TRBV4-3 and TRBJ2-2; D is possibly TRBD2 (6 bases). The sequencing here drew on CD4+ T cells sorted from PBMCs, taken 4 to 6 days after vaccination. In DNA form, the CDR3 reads TGCGCCAGCAGCCAAGTGACGGGGGAACGAGACACCGGGGAGCTGTTTTTT. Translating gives CASSQVTGERDTGELFF.